This T cell receptor beta chain is from a study of regulatory T cells in long-lasting Graves disease. Findings of the study overall: Newly diagnosed disease favored TRBV20-1 and TRBJ2-1 over persistent disease.

Germline values: CDR1 SGHRS, CDR2 YFSETQ. The CDR3 spans 16 residues. J lost 8 bases, V lost 1 base, and 8 bases had no gene match. Time point in this sample: newly diagnosed GD, antithyroid drugs for less than 3 months. TCR sequences were obtained from RNA taken from PBMCs. Patients came through an endocrinology department, and that department was in Xi'an, China. Researchers made TCR beta libraries by using iRepertoire HTBI primers and running Arm-PCR on CDR3 regions. MiXCR, applied by TCRdb to the multiplex PCR reads, yields one record per CDR3 protein. The repertoire holds 520,000 or so distinct CDR3 sequences, around 11% seen once, with around 10% in the top ten. This clonotype has only one observation. Its antigen is not identified. This sample also appeared in a second study, on T cells in Graves' hyperthyroidism and ophthalmopathy. That work states: Thyroid ultrasound and orbital computed tomography, with clinical symptoms and serum thyroxine and TRAb, informed diagnoses.

The sequenced sample was peripheral blood mononuclear cells (PBMCs), obtained at new diagnosis, from a patient treated with antithyroid drugs. The chain recombines TRBV5-1 with TRBJ1-4; TRBD1 agrees at 10 bases. This TCR was recovered from a woman younger than 45 with Graves disease. The CDR3 DNA sequence: TGCGCCAGCAGCTTGAGCCGACAGGGGGCTGGGGAAAAACTGTTTTTT. Its translation: CASSLSRQGAGEKLFF.